This T cell receptor (beta chain) derives from a study of control samples from healthy donors and cancer patients. The repertoire was sequenced with immunoSEQ multiplex PCR; TCRdb's copy has only in-frame clones and lacks some. The repertoire includes approximately 130,000 clones, approximately 87% of them detected once, and around 10% sits in the top ten. The receptor was derived from a man younger than 40 in good health. Sequencing was performed on blood.

The CDR3 DNA sequence: TGTGCCAGCAGCCTACAGGGCGGCTATGGCTACACCTTC. This sequence encodes CASSLQGGYGYTF. This chain connects TRBV3-1 (or the pseudogene TRBV3-2) to TRBJ1-2; maybe TRBD1 (6 bases). Trimming took off 4 bases at V and 4 bases at J, with 10 bases between the two ends. Germline CDR1 reads LGHDT; CDR2 reads YNNKEL (reference sequence). The CDR3 has 13 amino acids.